This TCR beta chain came from a study of T cells in tumors after PD-1 blockade. Tumor or blood genomic DNA was sequenced, with inputs of roughly 550 ng to 6,500 ng. CDR1 and CDR2 (germline): KGHSH, LQKENI. The CDR3 is 14 residues long. Trimming cost V 6 bases and J 1 base, with 12 bases left between them. This clone has just one count. Sequencing was performed with immunoSEQ multiplex PCR; in TCRdb, only in-frame clones are kept and a portion is missing. The sample consists of 60,000 to 65,000 clones, roughly 70% of them appearing once. This sequence originates from a human donor with basal cell carcinoma. The sequencing used PBMCs, collected after anti-PD-1 treatment. The chain joins TRBV18 to TRBJ1-1; D not certain. Here the CDR3 reads CASSDSIGNTEAFF. CDR3 bases: TGTGCCAGCTCCGACTCCATCGGGAACACTGAAGCTTTCTTT.